A selection of T cell receptor beta chains follows, all from one sample in a study of molecular identifiers for immune sequencing clone quantification. TCRdb itself ran the PCR reads through MiXCR, one entry per CDR3 protein. The sample carries fewer than 350,000 distinct CDR3 sequences, roughly a quarter recorded once. Source material: naive CD8+ T cells from blood, with Jurkat cell RNA spiked in. The receptors derive from a human donor in good health. Some libraries in this study had Jurkat cell RNA spiked in. Both conserved end residues are part of each CDR3. Fields, in order: D gene, J gene, V gene, clone size, CDR3 DNA, CDR3 protein. A D gene is named only where the DNA matches it firmly. Not all rows give a size; the values are once, few, many and, for expanded clones, a class.

. TRBJ2-5 TRBV29-1 once TGCAACGTTGAAGAAATGGGGGCAGGTCAAGAGACCCAGTACTTC CNVEEMGAGQETQYF
. TRBJ2-5 TRBV19 few TGTGCCAGTAGGAAGGCAGGGGAAGAGACCCAGTACTTC CASRKAGEETQYF
TRBD2 TRBJ2-7 TRBV4-2 few TGTGCCAGCAGCCACAGAACTAGCGATTTTCCCTACGAGCAGTACTTC CASSHRTSDFPYEQYF
. TRBJ2-3 TRBV7-8 many TGTGCCAGCAGCCCCGGACTACTGAAAGATACGCAGTATTTT CASSPGLLKDTQYF
. TRBJ2-1 TRBV7-9 few TGTGCCAGCAGAACAAACAATGAGCAGTTCTTC CASRTNNEQFF
. TRBJ2-7 TRBV20-1 few TGCAGTGCTAGGGCCCTGATGGAGGGGAGCTCCTACGAGCAGTACTTC CSARALMEGSSYEQYF
. TRBJ2-2 TRBV30 . TGTGCCTGGAGTGTACTTGGCACCACCGGGGAGCTGTTTTTT CAWSVLGTTGELFF
. TRBJ1-1 TRBV24-1 few TGTGCCACCAGCGGCGGGGGTCAGGGGACTGAAGCTTTCTTT CATSGGGQGTEAFF
. TRBJ1-1 TRBV27 few TGTGCCAGCAGTTTCGGCCCCCGGGGTCGCGGCACTGAAGCTTTCTTT CASSFGPRGRGTEAFF
TRBD2 TRBJ2-3 TRBV25-1 . TGTGCCAGCAGTGAATTGCTCGCGGGGGACACAGATACGCAGTATTTT CASSELLAGDTDTQYF
. TRBJ2-1 TRBV6-4 few TGTGCCAGCAGTGACGGTGGACCCAATGAGCAGTTCTTC CASSDGGPNEQFF
TRBD2 TRBJ2-2 TRBV9 many TGTGCCAGCAGTAGCGGGGGTTCCGGGGAGCTGTTTTTT CASSSGGSGELFF
. TRBJ2-1 TRBV29-1 few TGCAGCGTTGAAGATTATGAGCAGTTCTTC CSVEDYEQFF
. TRBJ1-1 TRBV7-6 . TGTGCCAGCAGCCCGATGAGGTCGAACACTGAAGCTTTCTTT CASSPMRSNTEAFF
TRBD1 TRBJ2-7 TRBV5-1 . TGCGCCAGCAGCTTGACAGGGGGGACTCCTTCTGCCGAGCAGTACTTC CASSLTGGTPSAEQYF
. TRBJ2-1 TRBV4-1 . TGCGCCAGCAGCCAGGCTAGCAGAACAAGCTCCTACAATGAGCAGTTCTTC CASSQASRTSSYNEQFF
. TRBJ1-1 TRBV2 . TGTGCCAGCAGACTGGGGGCTGTGAACACTGAAGCTTTCTTT CASRLGAVNTEAFF
TRBD1 TRBJ2-4 TRBV24-1 few TGTGCCACCTCCCAGGGACAGGGAGCCAAAAACATTCAGTACTTC CATSQGQGAKNIQYF
. TRBJ1-2 TRBV4-3 many TGCGCCAGCAGCCAAGACTTGACGAGAGATAACTATGGCTACACCTTC CASSQDLTRDNYGYTF
. TRBJ2-3 TRBV6-4 . TGTGCCAGCAGTGATAGCGCTTCTAGCACAGATACGCAGTATTTT CASSDSASSTDTQYF
TRBD2 TRBJ2-7 TRBV4-1 . TGCGCCAGCAGCCAGGCCCCCCGAGCGGGGGGGCTTTTTTACGAGCAGTACTTC CASSQAPRAGGLFYEQYF
. TRBJ2-3 TRBV13 . TGTGCCAGCACCTCCCTCGAGGGCAGGGAGCGGAATACGCAGTATTTT CASTSLEGRERNTQYF
. TRBJ2-3 TRBV20-1 . TGCAGTGCTAGGGACCCGGGGGGCCGTTATACGCAGTATTTT CSARDPGGRYTQYF
TRBD2 TRBJ2-7 TRBV28 few TGTGCCAGCAGTCCTCGGGACTATAGCTCCTACGAGCAGTACTTC CASSPRDYSSYEQYF
. TRBJ2-7 TRBV6-1 . TGTGCCAGTGGACAGGGACTACTCTACGAGCAGTACTTC CASGQGLLYEQYF
. TRBJ2-7 TRBV29-1 . TGCAGCGTTGAAACAGGAACGGGGCAGGGGTACGAGCAGTACTTC CSVETGTGQGYEQYF
TRBD1 TRBJ1-4 TRBV29-1 . TGCAGCGTGGGACAGGGGATTGCTAATGAAAAACTGTTTTTT CSVGQGIANEKLFF
. TRBJ2-3 TRBV12-3/TRBV12-4 few TGTGCCAGCAGTTCCGTTAAACAGGCCCTCCGAGGAAACACAGATACGCAGTATTTT CASSSVKQALRGNTDTQYF
. TRBJ2-3 TRBV28 many TGTGCCAGCAGCGGTCCCGACACAGATACGCAGTATTTT CASSGPDTDTQYF
TRBD2 TRBJ2-3 TRBV12-3/TRBV12-4 . TGTGCCAGCAGTGCGCTTTCTAGCGGGGAGAGCACAGATACGCAGTATTTT CASSALSSGESTDTQYF
. TRBJ2-5 TRBV5-3 many TGTGCCAGAAGCATCGAAGAAGAGACCCAGTACTTC CARSIEEETQYF
. TRBJ2-5 TRBV5-4 . TGTGCCAGCAGCGGAGCCGAGGAGACCCAGTACTTC CASSGAEETQYF
. TRBJ2-3 TRBV7-2 . TGCGCCAGCACTTCTAACGGGTTCACAAATACGCAGTATTTT CASTSNGFTNTQYF
TRBD1 TRBJ2-3 TRBV30 . TGTGCCTGGAGTAAAGGGACAGGGGGCGTAGCAGGTACGCAGTATTTT CAWSKGTGGVAGTQYF
TRBD2 TRBJ2-3 TRBV11-2 few TGTGCCAGCAGCCCTAGCGGAGCGGGGACAGATACGCAGTATTTT CASSPSGAGTDTQYF
. TRBJ2-2 TRBV7-6 . TGTGCCACTGGCTCCGGGGAGCTGTTTTTT CATGSGELFF
. TRBJ1-1 TRBV4-3 . TGCGCCAGCAGCCTTTGGAGGAACGGGGGGGCTGAAGCTTTCTTT CASSLWRNGGAEAFF
TRBD2 TRBJ2-3 TRBV30 few TGTGCCTGGAGTGAAGCGGGGGGCTGGGAGGATACGCAGTATTTT CAWSEAGGWEDTQYF
. TRBJ1-5 TRBV4-3 few TGCGCCAGCAGCCAAGTATACAGGGCTGATCAGCCCCAGCATTTT CASSQVYRADQPQHF
TRBD1 TRBJ1-5 TRBV2 . TGTGCCAGCAGTGAAAACCGGGACAGGGGCAATCAGCCCCAGCATTTT CASSENRDRGNQPQHF
TRBD1 TRBJ2-5 TRBV13 many TGTGCCAGCAGCTCGGGACAGGTGGAGGAGGGGCAAGAGACCCAGTACTTC CASSSGQVEEGQETQYF
TRBD1 TRBJ2-5 TRBV5-1 many TGCGCCAGCAGCTTGGGGGACAGTATCCAAGAGACCCAGTACTTC CASSLGDSIQETQYF